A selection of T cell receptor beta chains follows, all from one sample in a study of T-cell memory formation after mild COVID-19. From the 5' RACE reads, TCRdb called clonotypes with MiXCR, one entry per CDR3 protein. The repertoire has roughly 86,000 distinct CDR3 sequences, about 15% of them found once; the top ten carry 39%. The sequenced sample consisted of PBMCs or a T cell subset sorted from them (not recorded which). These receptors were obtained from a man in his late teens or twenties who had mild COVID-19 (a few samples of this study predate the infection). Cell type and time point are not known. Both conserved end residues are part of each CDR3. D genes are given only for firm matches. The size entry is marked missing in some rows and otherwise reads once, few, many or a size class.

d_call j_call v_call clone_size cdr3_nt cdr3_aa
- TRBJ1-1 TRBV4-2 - TGTGCCAGCAGCCAAGTAACGGGCTTGGGCACTGAAGCTTTCTTT CASSQVTGLGTEAFF
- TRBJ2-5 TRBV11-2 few TGTGCCAGCAGCCGCTCCCCGGGCAAGCAAGAGACCCAGTACTTC CASSRSPGKQETQYF
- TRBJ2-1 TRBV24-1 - TGTGCCACCAGTGAAGGCCCCGTCTACAATGAGCAGTTCTTC CATSEGPVYNEQFF
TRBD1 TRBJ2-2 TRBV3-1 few TGTGCCAGCAGCGGCCGGGACAGGGGGGCGAACACCGGGGAGCTGTTTTTT CASSGRDRGANTGELFF
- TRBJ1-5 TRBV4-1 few TGCGCCAGCAGCCAGGGGGGGATACATCAGCCCCAGCATTTT CASSQGGIHQPQHF
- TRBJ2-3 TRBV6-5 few TGTGCCAGCAGTTACACGGCGGCAGATACGCAGTATTTT CASSYTAADTQYF
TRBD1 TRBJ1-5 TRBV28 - TGTGCCAGCAGACCCTCAACAGGGGTGACGCCCCAGCATTTT CASRPSTGVTPQHF
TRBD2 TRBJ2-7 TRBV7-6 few TGTGCCAGCAGCCAGACTAGCGCTCCCCTTCGCGAGCAGTACTTC CASSQTSAPLREQYF
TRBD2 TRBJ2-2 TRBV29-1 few TGCAGCGTTCTGGGGGGGAGGACCGGGGAGCTGTTTTTT CSVLGGRTGELFF
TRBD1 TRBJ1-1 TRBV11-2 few TGTGCCAGCAGAGTCGGACAGGGGGGTATGGGTACTGAAGCTTTCTTT CASRVGQGGMGTEAFF
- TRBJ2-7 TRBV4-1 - TGCGCCAGCAGCCAAGATGATAGTTGGCGGGGTCACTACGAGCAGTACTTC CASSQDDSWRGHYEQYF
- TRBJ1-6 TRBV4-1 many TGCGCCAGCAGCCCCGAGGACGGGACAATCTATTCACCCCTCCACTTT CASSPEDGTIYSPLHF
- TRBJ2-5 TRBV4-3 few TGCGCCAGCAGCCAAGATTTGCGGGGCCAAGAGACCCAGTACTTC CASSQDLRGQETQYF
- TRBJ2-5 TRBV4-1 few TGCGCCAGCAGCTCGCTAAATCTCCAGGGTTCTGGAGAGACCCAGTACTTC CASSSLNLQGSGETQYF
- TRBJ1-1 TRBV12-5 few TGTGCTAGTGGTTTCGTGGCAGCCGTGAACACTGAAGCTTTCTTT CASGFVAAVNTEAFF
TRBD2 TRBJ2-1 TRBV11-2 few TGTGCCAGCAGCCGGCTCGGACTAGCGGGGGGGTATGAGCAGTTCTTC CASSRLGLAGGYEQFF
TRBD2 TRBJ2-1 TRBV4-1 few TGCGCCAGCAGCCTCGCCTCTAGCGGGGGTCGGAATGAGCAGTTCTTC CASSLASSGGRNEQFF
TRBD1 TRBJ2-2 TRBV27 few TGTGCCAGCAGTTTATCTAGGGGGCGCACCGGGGAGCTGTTTTTT CASSLSRGRTGELFF
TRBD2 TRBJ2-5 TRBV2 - TGTGCCAGCAGGTGGACTAGCGGGGGCCAAGAGACCCAGTACTTC CASRWTSGGQETQYF
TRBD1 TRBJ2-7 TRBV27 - TGTGCCAGCAGTTCACTGGGGAGGGGACAGGGCTACGAGCAGTACTTC CASSSLGRGQGYEQYF